This T cell receptor (beta chain) was sequenced for a study of blood T cell repertoires in COVID-19. Study as a whole: Donors in the United States, Italy and Spain gave samples during acute or convalescent COVID-19.

Sequencing used immunoSEQ multiplex PCR; TCRdb keeps in-frame clones, though not all of them. Found here are around 220,000 clones, about 93% of them singletons; the top ten hold around 2%. The germline V gene has CDR1 MNHNS and CDR2 SASEGT. V was trimmed by 0 bases and J by 4 bases, leaving 18 bases between them. This CDR3 has 17 residues. J is TRBJ1-2 and V is TRBV6-1, with D maybe TRBD1 (5 bases). This receptor was taken from a woman aged 18-35 years who had recovered from COVID-19. The material sequenced was PBMCs or T cells enriched from blood (not recorded which). Here the CDR3 reads CASSEAPAREISYGYTF. The CDR3 DNA reads as TGTGCCAGCAGTGAAGCCCCCGCCAGGGAAATCAGCTATGGCTACACCTTC.